A selection of T cell receptor beta chains follows, all from one sample in a study of blood T cell repertoires in COVID-19. This table comes from immunoSEQ multiplex PCR, and its TCRdb copy is limited to in-frame clones, with some not included. The sample gives about 210,000 clones, under 85% of which show up once; over 6.5% is in the top ten. The sequencing sample was made of peripheral blood. The receptors stem from a woman older than 75 with COVID-19, enrolled during active disease. Each CDR3 is given with its conserved first and last residue.

v_call: TRBV3-1/TRBV3-2; j_call: TRBJ2-7; cdr3_aa: CASSPSLAGSEQYF
v_call: TRBV3-1/TRBV3-2; j_call: TRBJ2-2; cdr3_aa: CASSPRRANHGELFF
v_call: TRBV2; j_call: TRBJ1-2; cdr3_aa: CASGEDREDGYTF
v_call: TRBV5-1; j_call: TRBJ2-5; cdr3_aa: CASSLGLETQYF
v_call: TRBV19; j_call: TRBJ2-1; cdr3_aa: CASSIRLPGASYNEQFF
v_call: TRBV25-1; j_call: TRBJ1-2; cdr3_aa: CASSRFYGYTF
v_call: TRBV15; j_call: TRBJ2-1; cdr3_aa: CATSRGREYEQFF
v_call: TRBV9; j_call: TRBJ1-4; cdr3_aa: CASSVAATNEKLFF
v_call: TRBV6-6; j_call: TRBJ2-5; cdr3_aa: CASRDLAGPQETQYF
v_call: TRBV23-1; j_call: TRBJ1-5; cdr3_aa: CASSQLLQYQPQHF
v_call: TRBV10-2; j_call: TRBJ2-2; cdr3_aa: CASHSRGGELFF
v_call: TRBV9; j_call: TRBJ1-5; cdr3_aa: CASGPGGSNQPQHF
v_call: TRBV2; j_call: TRBJ1-5; cdr3_aa: CASSDRTGGGQPQHF